This T cell receptor (beta chain) is drawn from a study of shared clonotypes between healthy human individuals. General study findings and limits: Unshared clonotypes carried lower generation probabilities than those common to all four donors. Around 5% was the fraction of naive CD4 clonotypes found shared across several donors.

The germline V gene encodes CDR1 SGHRS and CDR2 YFSETQ. V lost 0 bases, J lost 3 bases, and 9 bases lay in between. The length of the CDR3 is 14 residues. Over several immunoSEQ plates, each subset's genomic DNA was distributed in even portions. TCRdb's table, derived via immunoSEQ multiplex PCR, lists solely in-frame clones and lacks some. The sample consists of about 2.3 million clones, around 93% of them appearing once. For this clone: Its antigen remains unidentified. This same CDR3 is encoded by further DNA sequences in the sample.

Splitting of CD4+ cells produced CD45RA+ naive and CD45RA-negative memory subsets. The chain carries TRBV5-1 and TRBJ1-2; weak D call: TRBD1 (6 bases). The origin of this receptor is a man aged 18 to 35 in good health. Some clones in this sample may be carry-over from other donors' samples. The material sequenced was naive CD4+ T cells from PBMCs. Subset given: CD45RA+ positively selected. The CDR3 DNA is TGCGCCAGCAGCTTGGGACAGGTGCACTATGGCTACACCTTC. Translated: CASSLGQVHYGYTF.